The source of this T cell receptor (beta chain) is a study of CD8 T cells in ankylosing spondylitis. It was by quantitative 5'-RACE with molecular barcodes that TCR beta libraries were made. TCRdb re-called the 5' RACE reads with MiXCR, one entry per CDR3 protein. The sample yields about 330,000 distinct CDR3 sequences, approximately 8% seen once. A remark on this clonotype: Its target is not known. Germline and junction disagree at one end, which may indicate a read error.

Study conclusions and caveats: Matched ankylosing spondylitis synovial fluid reportedly contained a significantly enriched population of disease-linked clones. A motif in TCR beta, a set of several highly homologous variants, appeared characteristic of ankylosing spondylitis blood. Disease-linked clones bore a CD8+ phenotype, appearing relatively rarely in peripheral blood.

The receptor was isolated from a male donor with ankylosing spondylitis. The sequenced sample consisted of blood, either unsorted or a sorted T cell fraction (not recorded which).

CDR3 bases: TGTGCCAGCTCACCCAGGGGCTCAGACTACGATGAGCAGTTCTTC. Its protein product is CASSPRGSDYDEQFF. J is TRBJ2-1 and V is TRBV18; the D gene is possibly TRBD1 (6 bases). This CDR3 comprises 15 residues. Germline assignment: CDR1 KGHSH and CDR2 LQKENI.